The rows below give T cell receptor beta chains drawn from one sample of a study of blood T cell repertoires in COVID-19. Profiled with immunoSEQ multiplex PCR; TCRdb holds only in-frame clones, not every one. The repertoire holds about 220,000 clones, with 85% as singletons. Source material: peripheral blood. These receptors all come from a woman aged 70 to 79 with COVID-19, enrolled during active disease. The CDR3 runs from the conserved cysteine through the conserved F or W. Each record gives: D gene, V gene, J gene, clone size, CDR3 protein, CDR3 DNA. A D gene is named only where the DNA matches it firmly. Expanded clones get a size class; other rows say once, few or many, or leave the size out.

D: -
V: TRBV4-3
J: TRBJ1-2
size: -
CDR3: CASSQALGGYTF
DNA: TGCGCCAGCAGCCAGGCCCTAGGAGGCTACACCTTC

D: -
V: TRBV6-5
J: TRBJ1-1
size: -
CDR3: CASSYSKQGRTFF
DNA: TGTGCCAGCAGTTACTCGAAACAGGGAAGGACTTTCTTT

D: -
V: TRBV4-2
J: TRBJ2-3
size: -
CDR3: CASSQGTGAGDTDTQYF
DNA: TGTGCCAGCAGCCAGGGCACGGGAGCGGGTGACACAGATACGCAGTATTTT

D: -
V: TRBV6-5
J: TRBJ2-7
size: -
CDR3: CASSYPGLNEQYF
DNA: TGTGCCAGCAGTTACCCTGGACTTAACGAGCAGTACTTC

D: TRBD2
V: TRBV29-1
J: TRBJ2-1
size: -
CDR3: CSAGGGPIHTADNEQFF
DNA: TGCAGCGCCGGCGGGGGGCCAATCCACACCGCGGACAATGAGCAGTTCTTC

D: TRBD1
V: TRBV3-1/TRBV3-2
J: TRBJ2-5
size: -
CDR3: CASSMTGGKETQYF
DNA: TGTGCCAGCAGCATGACAGGGGGGAAGGAGACCCAGTACTTC

D: -
V: TRBV19
J: TRBJ2-1
size: -
CDR3: CASSPLQEQQFF
DNA: TGTGCCAGTAGTCCCTTACAGGAGCAGCAGTTCTTC

D: TRBD2
V: TRBV7-9
J: TRBJ2-3
size: few
CDR3: CASSPSGGRITDTQYF
DNA: TGTGCCAGCAGCCCTAGCGGGGGGCGTATAACAGATACGCAGTATTTT

D: -
V: TRBV25-1
J: TRBJ1-1
size: -
CDR3: CASSGGQPGTEAFF
DNA: TGTGCCAGCAGTGGCGGACAGCCGGGCACTGAAGCTTTCTTT

D: -
V: TRBV20-1
J: TRBJ2-7
size: -
CDR3: CSARDGGKQYF
DNA: TGCAGTGCTAGAGATGGGGGGAAGCAGTACTTC

D: TRBD1
V: TRBV20-1
J: TRBJ2-3
size: once
CDR3: CSASPTGVVTQYF
DNA: TGCAGTGCTAGTCCGACAGGGGTGGTTACGCAGTATTTT

D: -
V: TRBV5-4
J: TRBJ2-5
size: -
CDR3: CASSLAGGRVETQYF
DNA: TGTGCCAGCAGCTTGGCAGGCGGCAGGGTAGAGACCCAGTACTTC

D: TRBD1
V: TRBV6-2/TRBV6-3
J: TRBJ2-2
size: -
CDR3: CASSYSTGITGELFF
DNA: TGTGCCAGCAGTTACTCGACAGGGATCACCGGGGAGCTGTTTTTT

D: -
V: TRBV25-1
J: TRBJ1-1
size: few
CDR3: CASSVNGGVNTEAFF
DNA: TGTGCCAGCAGTGTTAATGGGGGGGTTAACACTGAAGCTTTCTTT

D: -
V: TRBV5-4
J: TRBJ1-2
size: many
CDR3: CASSLAQGPHFYTF
DNA: TGTGCCAGCAGCTTGGCCCAGGGCCCTCATTTCTACACCTTC